The 7 T cell receptor beta chains presented below share a single source sample, sequenced in a study of T cell responses to AZD1222 COVID-19 vaccine. Sequencing used immunoSEQ multiplex PCR; TCRdb keeps in-frame clones, though not all of them. The sample records approximately 130,000 clones, under 95% being singletons. The sequencing here drew on peripheral blood, taken on day 0 of AZD1222 vaccination. These receptors all come from an adult in good health.

V usage is TRBV11-2 and J usage is TRBJ2-2, with 9 positions matching TRBD2. V lost 2 bases, J lost 6 bases, and 4 bases stayed unmatched. This CDR3 has 15 residues. The germline V gene encodes CDR1 SGHAT and CDR2 FQNNGV. DNA for the CDR3: TGTGCCAGCAGCTTACGGACTAGCGCTTCCGGGGAGCTGTTTTTT. This encodes CASSLRTSASGELFF.

The V call is TRBV29-1, the J call TRBJ1-1; D not resolved. With 0 bases removed from V and 2 bases from J, the gap between germline ends came to 16 bases. CDR1 is SQVTM, CDR2 ANQGSEA, per germline. The CDR3 has 16 residues. The CDR3 region is CSVEDLLDFGNTEAFF. In DNA, the CDR3 is TGCAGCGTTGAAGATCTTCTCGACTTCGGAAACACTGAAGCTTTCTTT.

This rearrangement joins TRBV4-1 to TRBJ2-5, with unresolved D. The CDR3 has 13 amino acids. The V gene's germline CDR1 is MGHRA and CDR2 YSYEKL. Trimming took 1 base from V and 5 from J, leaving 8 bases between them. For the CDR3, the DNA is TGCGCCAGCAGCCAAGCACGCTGGGAGACCCAGTACTTC. Translated: CASSQARWETQYF.

The V gene is TRBV21-1, the J gene TRBJ2-7. TRBV21-1 is annotated as a pseudogene. The length of the CDR3 is 12 residues. This CDR3 reads CASSTDHYEQYF. The CDR3 DNA reads TGTGCCAGCAGCACAGACCACTACGAGCAGTACTTC.

V usage is TRBV6-5 and J usage is TRBJ2-2, with TRBD1 identical over 9 bases. The CDR3 length is 14 residues. J gave up 5 bases and V 4 bases, and 2 bases lay outside the gene matches. Germline CDR1 is MNHEY and CDR2 is SVGAGI. The CDR3 DNA sequence: TGTGCCAGCAGTTGGGACAGGGAGACCGGGGAGCTGTTTTTT. Translated, it gives CASSWDRETGELFF.

This clone showed up just once. The J gene is TRBJ2-1, the V gene TRBV5-4, with 8 positions matching TRBD2. V was clipped by 6 bases and J by 8 bases; unmatched bases: 7. This CDR3 spans 13 amino acids. From germline, CDR1 is SGHNT and CDR2 YYREEE (reference sequence). CDR3 amino acids: CASKEAGVHEQFF. The CDR3, as DNA: TGTGCCAGCAAGGAAGCGGGAGTCCATGAGCAGTTCTTC.

V is TRBV3-1 (or the pseudogene TRBV3-2) and J is TRBJ2-7; 8 bases fit TRBD1. In germline, CDR1 is LGHDT, CDR2 YNNKEL (reference sequence). The CDR3 spans 16 residues. V lost 0 bases and J lost 5; bases outside the gene matches: 9. The CDR3: CASSQDFRTGRNEQYF. CDR3 nucleotide sequence: TGTGCCAGCAGCCAAGATTTTAGGACAGGGAGGAACGAGCAGTACTTC.